Below are 22 T cell receptor beta chains sequenced from a single sample in a study of cytomegalovirus exposure and HLA in healthy donors. Primers for the PCR totalled 60 Vbeta and 13 Jbeta. The table came from immunoSEQ multiplex PCR; TCRdb's copy has only in-frame clones and leaves some out. The sample holds 60,000 to 85,000 clones; just under 75% are singletons and the top ten take roughly an eighth. The sequenced sample consisted of PBMCs. These receptors were taken from a human donor in good health.

This sequence joins TRBV9 and TRBJ1-2; TRBD1 matches at 7 bases. Per germline, CDR1 SGDLS and CDR2 YYNGEE. This CDR3 comprises 13 residues. Trimming took 3 bases from V and 9 from J; bases not matched to a gene: 8. CDR3 loop: CASSARTGLSYTF. The CDR3 nucleotides read TGTGCCAGCAGCGCGCGGACAGGCTTGAGCTACACCTTC. Complete variable domain (other parts from reference TRBV9 and TRBJ1-2): DSGVTQTPKHLITATGQRVTLRCSPRSGDLSVYWYQQSLDQGLQFLIQYYNGEERAKGNILERFSAQQFPDLHSELNLSSLELGDSALYFCASSARTGLSYTFGSGTRLTVV.

The CDR3 coding sequence is TGTGCCAGCAGCTTAATTGGCACCTACAATGAGCAGTTCTTC. This gives the protein CASSLIGTYNEQFF. The rearrangement joins TRBV7-3 to TRBJ2-1; unclear D gene. V lost 1 base, J lost 2 bases, and 6 bases lay in between. Germline V gives CDR1 SGHTA, CDR2 FQGTGA. This CDR3 is 14 amino acids long.

On this clone: A junction boundary mismatches the germline segment, possibly from a read error. CDR3 coding DNA: TGTTCCAGCAGCTACGACAGGGAAGAGACCCAGTACTTC. Protein: CSSSYDREETQYF. The chain uses TRBV7-9 and TRBJ2-5, with TRBD1 matching 7 bases. CDR1 is SEHNR, CDR2 FQNEAQ, per germline (reference sequence). The CDR3 has 13 residues.

The sample holds a few counts of this clone. The genes are TRBV30 and TRBJ1-3; a possible D gene is TRBD1 (6 bases). Trimming pared 2 bases from V and 0 bases from J, leaving 11 bases between. The CDR3 consists of 15 residues. The germline gives CDR1 GTSNPN, CDR2 SVGIG (reference sequence). The CDR3 nucleotides are TGTGCCTGGAGTCAGGACAGCTACTCTGGAAACACCATATATTTT. Translated, it gives CAWSQDSYSGNTIYF. The variable domain in full, completed from reference TRBV30 and TRBJ1-3, reads SQTIHQWPATLVQPVGSPLSLECTVEGTSNPNLYWYRQAAGRGLQLLFYSVGIGQISSEVPQNLSASRPQDRQFILSSKKLLLSDSGFYLCAWSQDSYSGNTIYFGEGSWLTVV.

The CDR3 loop reads CASSEEVRGYSGNTIYF. DNA for the CDR3: TGTGCCAGCAGTGAAGAGGTCAGGGGTTACTCTGGAAACACCATATATTTT. The rearrangement uses TRBV6-1 and TRBJ1-3, with D perhaps matching TRBD1 (6 bases). The CDR3 runs to 17 residues. Trimming pared 1 base from V and 0 bases from J, leaving 13 bases between. Germline V gene sequence: CDR1 MNHNS, CDR2 SASEGT.

V gene TRBV28 combines with J gene TRBJ2-7; 9 positions match TRBD2. J gave up 2 bases and V 3 bases, and 5 bases lay outside the gene matches. Germline-derived CDR1 and CDR2 are MDHEN and SYDVKM. This CDR3 comprises 15 residues. The CDR3 region has the DNA TGTGCCAGCAGTTTCGGGGGACTAGCCACCTACGAGCAGTACTTC. It specifies CASSFGGLATYEQYF.

There are a few counts of this clone. The V call is TRBV7-2, the J call TRBJ2-1, with D possibly matching TRBD2 (5 bases). Germline V CDR1 and CDR2: SGHTA, FQGNSA. The CDR3 length is 13 residues. With 1 base removed from V and 8 bases from J, the gap between germline ends came to 9 bases. CDR3 residues: CASSLVRGYEQFF. CDR3 bases: TGTGCCAGCAGCTTAGTCCGGGGTTATGAGCAGTTCTTC. Complete variable domain (other parts from reference TRBV7-2 and TRBJ2-1): GAGVSQSPSNKVTEKGKDVELRCDPISGHTALYWYRQSLGQGLEFLIYFQGNSAPDKSGLPSDRFSAERTGGSVSTLTIQRTQQEDSAVYLCASSLVRGYEQFFGPGTRLTVL.

This clone was seen a few times. The CDR3, as DNA: TGTGCCAGCAGTTTGTCACATCGGACTAGCGGGAACGAGCAGTACTTC. Its protein is CASSLSHRTSGNEQYF. The rearrangement links TRBV27 to TRBJ2-7; 12 bases match TRBD2. V lost 3 bases to trimming and J lost 5 bases; unmatched junction nucleotides: 8. CDR1 and CDR2 from the germline V gene are MNHEY and SMNVEV (reference sequence). The CDR3 consists of 16 residues.

This chain joins TRBV9 and TRBJ1-3, with 7 bases fitting TRBD1. The junction had 8 bases not matched to a gene; V was cut back by 4 bases and J by 4 bases. From germline, CDR1 is SGDLS and CDR2 YYNGEE. This CDR3 comprises 15 residues. This chain's CDR3 is CASSSGGLGGNTIYF. CDR3 nucleotides: TGTGCCAGCAGCTCAGGGGGTTTGGGAGGAAACACCATATATTTT.

This chain uses TRBV28 with TRBJ2-7; tentatively, D is TRBD2 (5 bases). V lost 8 bases and J 12 bases, leaving 20 bases between the germline ends. There are 12 residues in the CDR3. The V gene's germline CDR1 is MDHEN and CDR2 SYDVKM. CDR3 sequence reads: CASRSLTGRGYF. CDR3 coding DNA: TGTGCCAGCCGCTCCCTGACTGGCCGGGGGTACTTC.

The gene calls are TRBV30 and TRBJ2-7; D might be TRBD1 (6 bases). This CDR3 is 13 amino acids long. V was cut by 2 bases and J by 2 bases, with 10 bases left in between. The germline V gene has CDR1 GTSNPN and CDR2 SVGIG (reference sequence). In DNA, the CDR3 is TGTGCCTGGAGTCCCCAGGGGCCCTACGAGCAGTACTTC. This encodes CAWSPQGPYEQYF.

The chain links TRBV9 to TRBJ2-1; tentative D call: TRBD2 (6 bases). With 0 bases removed from V and 3 bases from J, the gap between germline ends came to 10 bases. Germline CDR1 SGDLS, CDR2 YYNGEE. The CDR3 runs to 15 residues. Here the CDR3 reads CASSVAGDFYNEQFF. The CDR3 region has the DNA TGTGCCAGCAGCGTAGCGGGGGACTTCTACAATGAGCAGTTCTTC.

V gene TRBV4-1 combines with J gene TRBJ2-2; D gene uncertain. V was shortened by 2 bases and J by 1 base, with 11 bases between the two germline ends. The CDR3 consists of 16 residues. Germline lookup yields CDR1 MGHRA and CDR2 YSYEKL. CDR3 residues: CASSQLQQRNTGELFF. For the CDR3, the DNA is TGCGCCAGCAGCCAACTACAACAGAGGAACACCGGGGAGCTGTTTTTT.

The CDR3 DNA reads TGTGCCAGTAAGGACAGGGGTAATCAGCCCCAGCATTTT. Amino acid sequence: CASKDRGNQPQHF. The chain combines TRBV19 with TRBJ1-5; 9 bases align to TRBD1. The CDR3 is made up of 13 amino acids. The J segment lost 4 bases and the V segment lost 7 bases, leaving 2 bases of the junction unmatched. The germline V gene encodes CDR1 LNHDA and CDR2 SQIVND (reference sequence). Complete variable domain (other parts from reference TRBV19 and TRBJ1-5): DGGITQSPKYLFRKEGQNVTLSCEQNLNHDAMYWYRQDPGQGLRLIYYSQIVNDFQKGDIAEGYSVSREKKESFPLTVTSAQKNPTAFYLCASKDRGNQPQHFGDGTRLSIL.

This chain links TRBV4-1 with TRBJ2-5, with D tentatively TRBD2 (5 bases). V dropped 3 bases and J dropped 3 bases, with 14 bases sitting between them. CDR3 length: 15 amino acids. The germline gives CDR1 MGHRA, CDR2 YSYEKL. The CDR3 bases are TGCGCCAGCAGCCAGCTCGCGGGCGGAGAAGAGACCCAGTACTTC. It translates to CASSQLAGGEETQYF.

This clone showed up just a few times. The chain couples TRBV7-7 to TRBJ2-2, with a weak D call TRBD1 (6 bases). The ends were cut back, 5 bases at V and 3 bases at J, with 10 bases in the middle. Germline CDR1 reads SSHAT; CDR2 reads FNYEAQ (reference sequence). This CDR3 is 14 amino acids long. The CDR3 sequence is CASSVDSHTGELFF. The CDR3 nucleotides read TGTGCCAGCAGCGTGGACAGTCACACCGGGGAGCTGTTTTTT. The full variable domain, in which reference TRBV7-7 and TRBJ2-2 provide the parts outside the CDR3, is GAGVSQSPRYKVTKRGQDVTLRCDPISSHATLYWYQQALGQGPEFLTYFNYEAQPDKSGLPSDRFSAERPEGSISTLTIQRTEQRDSAMYRCASSVDSHTGELFFGEGSRLTVL.

Concerning this clone itself: This same CDR3 is encoded by further DNA sequences in the sample. The V and J genes are TRBV5-1 and TRBJ2-7, with D unclear. This CDR3 has 11 residues. V lost 2 bases to trimming and J lost 6 bases, with 6 bases between them. The germline V gene encodes CDR1 SGHRS and CDR2 YFSETQ. CDR3 DNA: TGCGCCAGCAGCTTAGCAGGCGAGCAGTACTTC. Residues: CASSLAGEQYF.

The V gene is TRBV27, the J gene TRBJ2-7, with 8 positions matching TRBD2. This CDR3 is built from 12 residues. Germline loops: CDR1 MNHEY, CDR2 SMNVEV (reference sequence). The ends lost 10 bases at V and 6 bases at J; junction bases unmatched: 8. The CDR3 sequence is CATGGGRGEQYF. Here the CDR3 DNA reads TGTGCCACGGGGGGGGGAAGGGGCGAGCAGTACTTC.

This sequence joins TRBV6-1 and TRBJ1-5; 8 nucleotides match TRBD1. V trimming: 6 bases; J trimming: 7 bases; junction bases outside the gene matches: 8. The CDR3 contains 14 residues. CDR1 MNHNS and CDR2 SASEGT come from the germline V gene. The CDR3 spells CASRADRGGQPQHF. DNA for the CDR3: TGTGCCAGCAGGGCAGACAGGGGAGGCCAGCCCCAGCATTTT.

The chain couples TRBV28 to TRBJ1-1, with 10 positions matching TRBD1. This CDR3 region has 15 residues. Per germline, CDR1 MDHEN and CDR2 SYDVKM. V lost 2 bases and J lost 5; bases outside the gene matches: 5. CDR3 amino acids: CASSLRDRGRTEAFF. The CDR3 DNA reads TGTGCCAGCAGTTTACGGGACAGGGGACGAACTGAAGCTTTCTTT.

This chain connects TRBV6-5 to TRBJ1-5; weak D call: TRBD1 (6 bases). The CDR3 consists of 15 residues. CDR1 is MNHEY and CDR2 is SVGAGI in the germline V gene. V gave up 6 bases and J gave up 2 bases, with 14 bases separating them. The CDR3 DNA is TGTGCCAGCAGCCCCGCAGGGGAGCGCAATCAGCCCCAGCATTTT. Protein: CASSPAGERNQPQHF.

The chain recombines TRBV18 with TRBJ1-1; 7 bases map to TRBD1. Germline-derived CDR1 and CDR2 are KGHSH and LQKENI. This CDR3 has 15 amino acids. V lost 3 bases and J lost 1; bases outside the gene matches: 5. CDR3: CASSPMTGRNTEAFF. The CDR3 DNA sequence: TGTGCCAGCTCACCCATGACAGGGCGGAACACTGAAGCTTTCTTT.